Shown below are 5 T cell receptor beta chains from a single sample sequenced in a study of shared clonotypes between healthy human individuals. Terminally differentiated effector memory CD45RA+ cells were left out of the naive CD8 fraction, which was CD45RO-negative and positively selected for CCR7. Sequenced by immunoSEQ multiplex PCR; TCRdb stores in-frame clones only, minus some. This sample has approximately 840,000 clones, with roughly 96% found just once. Sequencing was done on a sample of naive CD8+ T cells sorted from blood. Receptor source: a man younger than 45 in good health.

This sequence joins TRBV4-1 and TRBJ1-4; D is unclear. With 3 bases removed from V and 1 base from J, the gap between germline ends came to 3 bases. Germline lookup yields CDR1 MGHRA and CDR2 YSYEKL. This CDR3 is built from 13 residues. The CDR3 loop is CASSHLTNEKLFF. CDR3 in DNA: TGCGCCAGCAGCCACTTAACTAATGAAAAACTGTTTTTT.

Note on this clone: Other nucleotide sequences in the sample specify the same CDR3. This rearrangement joins TRBV7-2 to TRBJ2-7; no clear D gene. Per the germline V gene, CDR1 is SGHTA and CDR2 is FQGNSA. The CDR3 extends over 14 amino acids. V was shortened by 1 base and J by 0 bases, with 7 bases between the two germline ends. The CDR3 coding sequence is TGTGCCAGCAGCTTAGTTGCCAGCTCCTACGAGCAGTACTTC. It codes for CASSLVASSYEQYF.

This CDR3 reads CASTGLLSSYEQYF. The CDR3 DNA reads TGTGCCAGCACGGGACTGCTCAGCTCCTACGAGCAGTACTTC. The chain carries TRBV7-9 and TRBJ2-7, with a possible D match to TRBD2 (6 bases). CDR3 size: 14 residues. Trimming stripped 7 bases from V and 0 bases from J, with 13 bases between. Per germline, CDR1 SEHNR and CDR2 FQNEAQ (reference sequence).

The rearrangement uses TRBV7-7 and TRBJ2-1; D is uncertain. This CDR3 spans 15 amino acids. Between the trimmed V and J ends, which lost 0 bases and 5 bases, there was a span of 11 bases. The germline V gene has CDR1 SSHAT and CDR2 FNYEAQ (reference sequence). The CDR3 DNA reads TGTGCCAGCAGCTTAGCTCCCTCTATCGACAATGAGCAGTTCTTC. Translating it yields CASSLAPSIDNEQFF.

The sample holds a few counts of this clone. V usage is TRBV25-1 and J usage is TRBJ2-1; the D is unclear. Germline CDR1 is MGHDK and CDR2 is SYGVNS. With 2 bases removed from V and 7 bases from J, the gap between germline ends came to 0 bases. The CDR3 is made up of 10 amino acids. The CDR3 nucleotides are TGTGCCAGCAGTGAAAATGAGCAGTTCTTC. Encoded protein: CASSENEQFF.